This T cell receptor (beta chain) was identified in a study of control samples from healthy donors and cancer patients. Measured with immunoSEQ multiplex PCR; TCRdb has only the in-frame clones, and not every one. Among hundreds of thousands of clones listed, about 93% were seen once. There are 16 residues in the CDR3. CDR1 is LNHNV and CDR2 is YYDKDF in the germline V gene (reference sequence). Trimming cost V 0 bases and J 7 bases; bases outside gene matches: 5. The table lists this clone with a count of one. This sequence originates from a man aged 35 to 55 with head and neck cancer. Sample: PBMCs. The chain joins TRBV15 to TRBJ1-6; 8 nucleotides align to TRBD1. The CDR3 region has the DNA TGTGCCACCAGCAGAGATTCAGGGGGCGGAAATTCACCCCTCCACTTT. Translating it yields CATSRDSGGGNSPLHF. Full variable domain (outside the CDR3, taken from reference TRBV15 and TRBJ1-6): DAMVIQNPRYQVTQFGKPVTLSCSQTLNHNVMYWYQQKSSQAPKLLFHYYDKDFNNEADTPDNFQSRRPNTSFCFLDIRSPGLGDTAMYLCATSRDSGGGNSPLHFGNGTRLTVT.